This TCR beta chain was sequenced during a study of identical twins. Broader study findings: Those out-of-frame alpha sequences shared by twins showed an excess of low generation probability.

A single record per CDR3 protein comes from TCRdb applying MiXCR to the 5' RACE reads. The data hold 200,000 to 250,000 distinct CDR3 sequences, with 7.5% observed a single time. There are many counts of this clonotype. The antigen is undetermined. Trimming took 5 bases from V and 5 from J, leaving 15 bases between them. The CDR3 runs 14 residues. This sample also belongs to another study, concerning yellow fever vaccine responses in identical twins.

The TCR originated in a woman younger than 35 in good health. The gene calls are TRBV12-3 or TRBV12-4 and TRBJ2-5; tentative D call: TRBD1 (5 bases). Material for sequencing was memory (CD45RO+) T cells sorted from blood. The CDR3 spells CASSLRGPGETQYF. In nucleotides, the CDR3 is TGTGCCAGCAGTCTTAGGGGTCCCGGCGAGACCCAGTACTTC.